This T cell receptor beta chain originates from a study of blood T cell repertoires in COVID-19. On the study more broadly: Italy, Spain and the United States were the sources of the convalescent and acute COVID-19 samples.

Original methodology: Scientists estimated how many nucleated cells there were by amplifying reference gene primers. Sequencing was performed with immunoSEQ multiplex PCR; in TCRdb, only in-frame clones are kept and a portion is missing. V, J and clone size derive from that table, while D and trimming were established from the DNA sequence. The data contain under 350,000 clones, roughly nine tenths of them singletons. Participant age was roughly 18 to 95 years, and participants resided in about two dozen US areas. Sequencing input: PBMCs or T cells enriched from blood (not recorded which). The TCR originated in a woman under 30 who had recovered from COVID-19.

Written as DNA, the CDR3 is TGTGCCAGCAGCATACCCCCCGGGGAGTATGGCTACACCTTC. Amino acid sequence: CASSIPPGEYGYTF. The rearrangement links TRBV11-2 to TRBJ1-2; D is ambiguous. Germline assignment: CDR1 SGHAT and CDR2 FQNNGV. There are 14 residues in the CDR3. Deletions cut 5 bases from V and 5 bases from J, with 15 bases between.